This T cell receptor beta chain was obtained from a study of blood T cell repertoires in COVID-19. The wider study: Material from acute and convalescent COVID-19 was sourced from the United States, Italy and Spain. PBMCs, B-cell-depleted T cells, or T cells were the source of the cDNA or gDNA that made up the material.

Comment on this clone: Other DNA variants within this sample encode the same CDR3.

How the authors handled the data: Estimation of nucleated cell counts relied on the amplification of reference gene primers. TCRdb's copy holds only in-frame clones and misses some; the assay was immunoSEQ multiplex PCR. That table is the source of V, J and clone size, and D and trimming were worked out from the DNA. The sample contains about 310,000 clones, roughly 84% of which appear only once. CDR1 is LNHDA, CDR2 SQIVND, per germline (reference sequence). Trimming took 4 bases from V and 1 from J, leaving 7 bases between them. The CDR3 extends over 13 amino acids. The TCR sequence derives from a man aged 50 or older with active or convalescent COVID-19. Sequenced sample: peripheral blood. The V gene is TRBV19, the J gene TRBJ1-1; perhaps TRBD1 as D (5 bases). In DNA, the CDR3 is TGTGCCAGTAGTACCCAGGGGAACACTGAAGCTTTCTTT. Translating gives CASSTQGNTEAFF.